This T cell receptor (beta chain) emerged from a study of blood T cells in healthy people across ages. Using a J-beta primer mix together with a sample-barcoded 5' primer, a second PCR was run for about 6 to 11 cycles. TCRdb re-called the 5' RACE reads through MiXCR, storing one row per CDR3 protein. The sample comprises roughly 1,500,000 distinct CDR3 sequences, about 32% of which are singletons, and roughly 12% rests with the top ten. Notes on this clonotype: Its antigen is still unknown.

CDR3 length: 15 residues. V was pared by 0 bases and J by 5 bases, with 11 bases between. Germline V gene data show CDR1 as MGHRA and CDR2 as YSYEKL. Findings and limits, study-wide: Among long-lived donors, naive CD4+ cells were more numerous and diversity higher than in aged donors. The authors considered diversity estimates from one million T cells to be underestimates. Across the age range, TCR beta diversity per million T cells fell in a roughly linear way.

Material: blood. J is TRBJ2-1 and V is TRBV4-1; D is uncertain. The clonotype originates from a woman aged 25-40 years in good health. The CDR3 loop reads CASSQERSGHNEQFF. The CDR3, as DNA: TGCGCCAGCAGCCAAGAGCGCTCCGGGCACAATGAGCAGTTCTTC.